What follows are 24 T cell receptor beta chains derived from one specimen sequenced in a study of graft-versus-host responses after intestinal transplantation. For these receptors, no antigen is known. TCRdb's table, derived via immunoSEQ multiplex PCR, lists solely in-frame clones and lacks some. The profile shows around 97,000 clones, over 85% of them singletons. The source material was unstimulated CD8+ T cells sorted from spleen or lymph node cells, sampled before intestinal transplant. The source is a human donor who received an intestinal transplant.

The V gene is TRBV6-4, the J gene TRBJ2-3; 14 bases are a match to TRBD2. The germline V gene has CDR1 MRHNA and CDR2 SNTAGT. The CDR3 length is 15 residues. Germline trimming cut 4 bases from V and 3 bases from J; bases unmatched to any gene: 0. The CDR3 loop is CASSGTSGGTDTQYF. The DNA for the CDR3 is TGTGCCAGCAGTGGGACTAGCGGGGGGACAGATACGCAGTATTTT.

V usage is TRBV11-3 and J usage is TRBJ2-2; D is uncertain. Germline V lookup: CDR1 SGHNT, CDR2 YENEEA. The CDR3 spans 12 residues. The V end lost 3 bases, the J end lost 6 bases, and 5 bases lay between the germline ends. CDR3 sequence: CASSFVPGELFF. CDR3 nucleotide sequence: TGTGCCAGCAGCTTCGTCCCCGGGGAGCTGTTTTTT.

The chain uses TRBV9 and TRBJ2-2; D is unclear. Germline-derived CDR1 and CDR2 are SGDLS and YYNGEE. The V gene lost 0 bases and the J gene lost 0 bases, with 12 bases spanning the gap. This CDR3 has 17 residues. Here the CDR3 reads CASSVAVFSANTGELFF. The CDR3 bases are TGTGCCAGCAGCGTAGCGGTATTTTCCGCGAACACCGGGGAGCTGTTTTTT. Variable domain in full (rest from reference TRBV9 and TRBJ2-2): DSGVTQTPKHLITATGQRVTLRCSPRSGDLSVYWYQQSLDQGLQFLIQYYNGEERAKGNILERFSAQQFPDLHSELNLSSLELGDSALYFCASSVAVFSANTGELFFGEGSRLTVL.

This clone was seen once. This chain connects TRBV5-1 to TRBJ1-5; 8 bases align to TRBD1. Germline CDR1 reads SGHRS; CDR2 reads YFSETQ. V was pared by 4 bases and J by 7 bases, with 4 bases of the junction left unmatched. CDR3 length: 13 residues. The DNA for the CDR3 is TGCGCCAGCAGCGCTACAGGGGGGCAGCCCCAGCATTTT. Protein product: CASSATGGQPQHF.

The V gene is TRBV6-4, the J gene TRBJ1-5; D not resolved. This CDR3 comprises 14 residues. Germline CDR1 is MRHNA and CDR2 is SNTAGT. Trimming shortened V by 4 bases and J by 5 bases, and 12 bases separated the two germline ends. The CDR3 loop reads CASSVVHGDQPQHF. The DNA for the CDR3 is TGTGCCAGCAGTGTGGTACACGGAGATCAGCCCCAGCATTTT.

The gene calls are TRBV4-1 and TRBJ2-1, with TRBD2 identical over 12 bases. Germline CDR1 is MGHRA and CDR2 is YSYEKL. The CDR3 extends over 16 amino acids. V lost 0 bases and J lost 4; bases outside the gene matches: 1. CDR3 sequence (DNA): TGCGCCAGCAGCCAAGAGACTAGCGGGGGTTACAATGAGCAGTTCTTC. It is translated as CASSQETSGGYNEQFF.

The J gene is TRBJ1-2, the V gene TRBV6-6; 12 bases fit TRBD1. V shed 6 bases, J shed 2 bases, and the junction held 7 bases outside the gene matches. Germline CDR1 reads MNHNY; CDR2 reads SVGAGI (reference sequence). The CDR3 totals 16 residues. This CDR3 reads CASSFGTGGENYGYTF. DNA for the CDR3: TGTGCCAGCAGCTTCGGGACAGGGGGCGAGAACTATGGCTACACCTTC.

This chain connects TRBV7-9 to TRBJ1-4, with D perhaps TRBD1 (5 bases). The CDR3 contains 14 residues. The V end lost 6 bases, the J end lost 7 bases, and 15 bases lay between the germline ends. Germline V CDR1 and CDR2: SEHNR, FQNEAQ (reference sequence). This CDR3 reads CASSSTGGGEKLFF. CDR3 in DNA: TGTGCCAGCAGTTCCACAGGAGGCGGTGAAAAACTGTTTTTT.

CDR3 amino acids: CATSRDGQGYEQYF. CDR3 DNA sequence: TGTGCCACCAGCAGAGATGGCCAGGGCTACGAGCAGTACTTC. V gene TRBV15 combines with J gene TRBJ2-7, with a tentative D call TRBD1 (5 bases). Trimming took off 0 bases at V and 3 bases at J, with 9 bases between the two ends. Germline CDR1 LNHNV, CDR2 YYDKDF (reference sequence). This CDR3 is 14 amino acids long.

The chain uses TRBV29-1 and TRBJ2-2, with 8 positions matching TRBD1. The J segment lost 1 base and the V segment lost 6 bases, leaving 4 bases of the junction unmatched. This CDR3 is 14 amino acids long. Looked up from germline, CDR1 is SQVTM and CDR2 is ANQGSEA. Written as DNA, the CDR3 is TGCAGCGTGGCCGGGACAGGGAACACCGGGGAGCTGTTTTTT. This sequence encodes CSVAGTGNTGELFF.

J is TRBJ1-5 and V is TRBV2, with D unresolved. Germline V gives CDR1 SNHLY, CDR2 FYNNEI. The V and J ends lost 3 bases and 3 bases respectively, with 12 bases between them. CDR3 size: 15 residues. The DNA for the CDR3 is TGTGCCAGCAGTGACTCGGTAGGGCTCAATCAGCCCCAGCATTTT. Amino acid sequence: CASSDSVGLNQPQHF.

This clone has only a few counts. The chain has TRBV19 and TRBJ1-2, with no clear D. The CDR3 has 11 residues. The germline gives CDR1 LNHDA, CDR2 SQIVND (reference sequence). V was pared by 3 bases and J by 8 bases, with 7 bases between. The CDR3 DNA reads as TGTGCCAGTAGTATTGCGTGGGGCTACACCTTC. It specifies CASSIAWGYTF.

The V call is TRBV6-1, the J call TRBJ2-7, with a weak D call TRBD2 (5 bases). The CDR3 loop spans 11 amino acids. The germline gives CDR1 MNHNS, CDR2 SASEGT. Trimming took 6 bases from V and 2 from J, leaving 5 bases between them. In DNA, the CDR3 is TGTGCCAGCAGGCGGGCCTACGAGCAGTACTTC. Encoded protein: CASRRAYEQYF.

V usage is TRBV5-1 and J usage is TRBJ1-4, with a weak D call TRBD1 (6 bases). In germline, CDR1 is SGHRS, CDR2 YFSETQ. The CDR3 extends over 14 amino acids. Trimming shortened V by 1 base and J by 8 bases, and 12 bases separated the two germline ends. The DNA of the CDR3 is TGCGCCAGCAGCTTGTGGCATCAGGGGGAAAAACTGTTTTTT. Amino acid sequence: CASSLWHQGEKLFF.

CDR3 nucleotides: TGTGCCAGCCGCGGGGGGGCGAACACCGGGGAGCTGTTTTTT. Translating it yields CASRGGANTGELFF. This rearrangement joins TRBV9 to TRBJ2-2, with 9 positions matching TRBD2. The J segment lost 0 bases and the V segment lost 7 bases, leaving 1 base of the junction unmatched. This CDR3 has 14 residues. The germline V gene encodes CDR1 SGDLS and CDR2 YYNGEE.

This chain connects TRBV6-5 to TRBJ1-2, with D perhaps matching TRBD1 (6 bases). Germline-derived CDR1 and CDR2 are MNHEY and SVGAGI. The CDR3 is 12 residues long. V was trimmed by 5 bases and J by 8 bases, leaving 12 bases between them. The DNA of the CDR3 is TGTGCCAGCAGTGGGGAGGGGGAAGGCTACACCTTC. Translation: CASSGEGEGYTF.

This clone occurred once. CDR3 DNA sequence: TGCGCCAGCAGCCAAGACGGTAGAGGGACAGCTAATGAAAAACTGTTTTTT. As protein: CASSQDGRGTANEKLFF. This chain links TRBV4-1 with TRBJ1-4, with 7 nucleotides matching TRBD1. The CDR3 loop spans 17 amino acids. V gave up 0 bases and J gave up 3 bases; unmatched junction bases: 7. From germline, CDR1 is MGHRA and CDR2 YSYEKL.

Concerning this clone itself: One end of the junction varies from germline; a read error may be responsible. The chain employs TRBV2 and TRBJ2-3, with 8 bases that match TRBD2. The CDR3 has 14 residues. CDR1 and CDR2 from the germline V gene are SNHLY and FYNNEI. As DNA, the CDR3 is TGTGCCAGCAGACGCCCCAGCCCTAGCGCGGGGGGAATTTTT. Translated: CASRRPSPSAGGIF.

This clone appeared once. The V call is TRBV2, the J call TRBJ1-3; D is unresolved. CDR3 length: 14 amino acids. CDR1 is SNHLY, CDR2 FYNNEI, per germline. Deletions cut 2 bases from V and 0 bases from J, with 5 bases between. CDR3: CASSESVSGNTIYF. CDR3 bases: TGTGCCAGCAGTGAATCCGTCTCTGGAAACACCATATATTTT.

The chain combines TRBV14 with TRBJ2-1, with TRBD1 identical over 7 bases. The trim removed 4 bases at V and 6 bases at J, leaving 9 bases unmatched. Germline V gene sequence: CDR1 SGHDN, CDR2 FVKESK. The length of the CDR3 is 15 residues. Here the CDR3 DNA reads TGTGCCAGCAGCCGGACAGGAGACGGGCTCAATGAGCAGTTCTTC. As protein: CASSRTGDGLNEQFF.

Concerning this clone: The sample holds other DNA sequences that translate to the same CDR3. The chain recombines TRBV6-1 with TRBJ1-3; 7 bases are a match to TRBD1. The CDR3 extends over 14 amino acids. CDR1 is MNHNS, CDR2 SASEGT, per germline. J gave up 1 base and V 3 bases, and 0 bases lay outside the gene matches. The CDR3 bases are TGTGCCAGCAGTGAGACAGGGTCTGGAAACACCATATATTTT. This encodes CASSETGSGNTIYF.

The rearrangement links TRBV10-2 to TRBJ2-5; D unclear. This CDR3 spans 11 amino acids. Trimming took 7 bases from V and 5 from J, leaving 8 bases between them. Germline CDR1 reads WSHSY; CDR2 reads SAAADI. The CDR3 DNA reads as TGCGCCAGCACTTTCCGGGAGACCCAGTACTTC. Protein product: CASTFRETQYF.

The chain recombines TRBV4-1 with TRBJ2-7; 7 nucleotides match TRBD1. V was clipped by 1 base and J by 1 base; unmatched bases: 7. The CDR3 is 16 residues long. CDR1 MGHRA and CDR2 YSYEKL come from the germline V gene. CDR3 sequence: CASSQGVTRGSYEQYF. The CDR3 nucleotides are TGCGCCAGCAGCCAAGGGGTGACCAGGGGGTCCTACGAGCAGTACTTC.

The chain has TRBV11-3 and TRBJ1-1, with a possible D match to TRBD1 (6 bases). The CDR3 is 13 residues long. Trimming removed 8 bases from V and 3 bases from J, with 13 bases in between. The germline gives CDR1 SGHNT, CDR2 YENEEA. The CDR3 DNA is TGTGCCAGCTCATGGGGGGGCGACACTGAAGCTTTCTTT. Amino acids: CASSWGGDTEAFF.